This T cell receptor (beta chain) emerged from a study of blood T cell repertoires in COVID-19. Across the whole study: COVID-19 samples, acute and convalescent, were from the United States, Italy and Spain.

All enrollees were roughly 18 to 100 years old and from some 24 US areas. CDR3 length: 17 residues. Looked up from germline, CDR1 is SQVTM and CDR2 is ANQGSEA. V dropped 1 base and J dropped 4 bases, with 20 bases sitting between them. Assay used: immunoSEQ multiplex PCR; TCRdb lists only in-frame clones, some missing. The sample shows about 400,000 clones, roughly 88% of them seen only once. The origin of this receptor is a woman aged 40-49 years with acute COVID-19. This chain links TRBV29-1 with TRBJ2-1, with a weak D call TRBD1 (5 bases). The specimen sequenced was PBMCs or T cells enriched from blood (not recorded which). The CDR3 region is CSVEGKTNSRQYNEQFF. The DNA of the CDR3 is TGCAGCGTTGAAGGCAAAACCAATTCCCGACAGTACAATGAGCAGTTCTTC.